A single sample gave rise to the 9 T cell receptor beta chains below, sequenced in a study of T-cell memory formation after mild COVID-19. Using its own MiXCR run on the 5' RACE reads, TCRdb lists one record per CDR3 protein. The data show 140,000 to 150,000 distinct CDR3 sequences, with 19% seen just once and approximately 2.4% held by the top ten. Sequencing used PBMCs or a T cell subset sorted from them (not recorded which). These receptors were collected from an adult woman who had mild COVID-19 (a few samples of this study predate the infection). Cell type and time point are not known.

CDR3 in amino acids: CASSPLDEGVDAFF. The CDR3, as DNA: TGTGCCAGCTCACCACTAGACGAGGGGGTGGATGCTTTCTTT. V usage is TRBV18 and J usage is TRBJ1-1; D is possibly TRBD1 (6 bases). Deletions cut 1 base from V and 11 bases from J, with 17 bases between. Germline-derived CDR1 and CDR2 are KGHSH and LQKENI. This CDR3 contains 14 residues.

In DNA form, the CDR3 reads TGCGCCAGCAGCAATGGACAGAGCTACAATGAGCAGTTCTTC. This gives the protein CASSNGQSYNEQFF. This chain uses TRBV5-1 with TRBJ2-1; possible D gene TRBD1, 6 bases. Deletions cut 4 bases from V and 3 bases from J, with 11 bases between. Germline values: CDR1 SGHRS, CDR2 YFSETQ. The CDR3 spans 14 residues.

This clonotype was seen only a few times. The chain recombines TRBV20-1 with TRBJ2-7; the D gene is possibly TRBD1 (5 bases). Trimming shortened V by 5 bases and J by 3 bases, and 11 bases separated the two germline ends. Germline CDR1 DFQATT, CDR2 SNEGSKA (reference sequence). CDR3 length: 12 amino acids. The CDR3 DNA follows: TGCAGTGCTGGACAAGACAGCTACGAGCAGTACTTC. This encodes CSAGQDSYEQYF.

In its sample, this clonotype was seen many times. The V and J genes are TRBV20-1 and TRBJ2-7, with D uncertain. The CDR3 sequence is 15 residues long. The V end lost 0 bases, the J end lost 1 base, and 13 bases lay between the germline ends. CDR1 and CDR2 from the germline V gene are DFQATT and SNEGSKA (reference sequence). The CDR3 sequence is CSARDHSGSSYEQYF. For the CDR3, the DNA is TGCAGTGCTAGAGATCACTCCGGATCTTCCTACGAGCAGTACTTC.

This clonotype has just a few counts. J is TRBJ1-6 and V is TRBV20-1; D is ambiguous. The CDR3 sequence is 16 residues long. The V gene lost 1 base and the J gene lost 9 bases, with 19 bases spanning the gap. The germline V gene has CDR1 DFQATT and CDR2 SNEGSKA (reference sequence). CDR3 region: CSARGRTLDFGSPLHF. The CDR3 nucleotides are TGCAGTGCTAGAGGGAGGACCCTGGATTTCGGTTCACCCCTCCACTTT.

The sample holds a few counts of this clonotype. The genes are TRBV18 and TRBJ2-2; D is unclear. The germline CDR1 and CDR2 sequences are KGHSH and LQKENI. V was trimmed by 6 bases and J by 1 base, leaving 9 bases between them. CDR3 length equals 14 residues. The CDR3 bases are TGTGCCAGCTCGCCGACACGGAACACCGGGGAGCTGTTTTTT. Its protein product is CASSPTRNTGELFF.

The chain links TRBV6-6 to TRBJ1-1, with unresolved D. Trimming left V 2 bases short and J 0 bases short, with 13 bases between. The V gene's germline CDR1 is MNHNY and CDR2 SVGAGI (reference sequence). This CDR3 has 16 residues. The CDR3: CASSYPEDRLNTEAFF. As DNA, the CDR3 is TGTGCCAGCAGTTACCCCGAGGATCGACTGAACACTGAAGCTTTCTTT.

J is TRBJ2-5 and V is TRBV6-2 or TRBV6-3, with D maybe TRBD1 (5 bases). There are 13 residues in the CDR3. V was cut by 5 bases and J by 1 base, with 8 bases left in between. The V gene's germline CDR1 is MNHEY and CDR2 SVGEGT. The CDR3 protein is CASSKDTQETQYF. The CDR3 region has the DNA TGTGCCAGCAGTAAGGACACCCAAGAGACCCAGTACTTC.

A few counts support this clonotype. This chain joins TRBV20-1 and TRBJ2-5; D is perhaps TRBD1 or TRBD2 (6 bases each). Looked up from germline, CDR1 is DFQATT and CDR2 is SNEGSKA (reference sequence). Between the trimmed V and J ends, which lost 0 bases and 4 bases, there was a span of 12 bases. This CDR3 comprises 14 residues. The CDR3 is CSARDQGGLETQYF. CDR3 in DNA: TGCAGTGCTAGAGATCAAGGGGGGCTAGAGACCCAGTACTTC.